The sequence of this T cell receptor beta chain was determined in a study of naive and memory T cell subsets. Findings and limits, study-wide: Reportedly, tuberculin skin test sites gave far more TCRs than other biopsies.

Treatment meaning: skin biopsy from PPD injection site in Mantoux-positive individual. An oligonucleotide containing a UMI was ligated to the 3' end of TCR cDNA. This clonotype was observed at least ten times. No antigen is known for it. Ligated cDNA underwent four rounds of PCR with nested alpha and beta constant region primers and SP2. For blood and skin samples, reverse transcription used TCR alpha and beta constant primers. A single record per CDR3 protein comes from TCRdb applying MiXCR to the UMI-ligation and nested PCR reads. Among about 37,000 distinct CDR3 sequences listed, about 11% were seen once. Germline V lookup: CDR1 DFQATT, CDR2 SNEGSKA (reference sequence). V dropped 5 bases and J dropped 4 bases, with 15 bases sitting between them. The CDR3 extends over 13 amino acids.

This chain links TRBV20-1 with TRBJ2-7; D possibly corresponds to TRBD2 (6 bases). Here the sequenced sample was skin, taken from a tuberculin skin test site. This clonotype originated in an adult in good health. The CDR3 DNA sequence: TGCAGTGCTGGGAGGAGAGGGAGTTACGAGCAGTACTTC. This sequence encodes CSAGRRGSYEQYF.